This TCR beta chain was recovered during a study of T cells in localized non-small cell lung cancer. The germline V gene has CDR1 SEHNR and CDR2 FQNEAQ (reference sequence). The CDR3 contains 16 residues. Trimming removed 3 bases from V and 7 bases from J, with 18 bases in between. Sequencing was performed with immunoSEQ multiplex PCR; in TCRdb, only in-frame clones are kept and a portion is missing. In the table there are around 94,000 clones, roughly 90% of which are singletons. This specimen consisted of peripheral blood, obtained before any cancer treatment. This receptor was identified in a man aged 40-75 years with stage I squamous cell lung carcinoma. V usage is TRBV7-9 and J usage is TRBJ2-2, with TRBD2 as a possible D gene (6 bases). The CDR3 reads CASSFLTSNEGGELFF. The CDR3 DNA follows: TGTGCCAGCAGCTTTCTGACTAGTAATGAAGGCGGGGAGCTGTTTTTT.